This T cell receptor (beta chain) was captured by sequencing in a study of PD-1 blockade in classical Hodgkin lymphoma. General observations from the study: Reported findings placed baseline TCR diversity lower in newly diagnosed patients (compared with healthy donors).

All patients relapsed after autologous stem cell transplantation, and brentuximab vedotin exposure varied. This clone showed up many times. Its cognate antigen is unknown. The CDR3 covers 17 residues. Trimming at V came to 4 bases and at J to 7 bases, leaving 13 bases not matched to a gene. CDR1 is MGHRA and CDR2 is YSYEKL in the germline V gene. This table comes from immunoSEQ multiplex PCR, and its TCRdb copy is limited to in-frame clones, with some not included. The table shows 66,000 or so clones, with about 70% occurring only once. Sequenced here: peripheral blood mononuclear cells (PBMCs), sampled before the second cycle of nivolumab. The rearrangement uses TRBV4-1 and TRBJ1-4, with 9 bases aligning to TRBD1. The sequence derives from a human donor with classical Hodgkin lymphoma. The CDR3 nucleotides are TGCGCCAGCAGCCCGGAGACCGTACACAGGGGGCCTGAAAAACTGTTTTTT. This codes for CASSPETVHRGPEKLFF.